One and the same sample provided the 13 T cell receptor beta chains below, sequenced in a study of shared clonotypes between healthy human individuals (dated by TCRdb to about 2020). The library was made by the immunoSEQ multiplex PCR assay. The table was pulled from immuneACCESS by TCRdb, which kept in-frame rearrangements only. Such tables lose some clones; where checked, under half of the loss comes from unresolved V genes, and the rest has no known cause. The sample yields 980,000 or so clones; approximately 76% were counted once. The ten largest account for approximately 1.5% of the sample. Specimen: memory CD4+ T cells sorted from blood. The sample's cell subset or site label, decoded: CD45RA-negative fraction. These receptors were taken from a man between 18 and 29 years old in good health.

This clone was observed once. The rearrangement uses TRBV11-2 and TRBJ2-7, with 10 bases lining up with TRBD2. CDR1 is SGHAT, CDR2 FQNNGV, per germline. There are 16 residues in the CDR3. V lost 0 bases, J lost 4 bases, and 6 bases stayed unmatched. CDR3 DNA sequence: TGTGCCAGCAGCTTAGAGCTGGCTAGCGGGGGATACGAGCAGTACTTC. This translates into CASSLELASGGYEQYF.

This clone was observed a single time. The chain links TRBV5-1 to TRBJ2-5, with unresolved D. There are 13 residues in the CDR3. Germline loops: CDR1 SGHRS, CDR2 YFSETQ. Trimming stripped 0 bases from V and 5 bases from J, with 8 bases between. The chain's CDR3 is CASSLGLWETQYF. The CDR3 region has the DNA TGCGCCAGCAGCTTGGGTCTTTGGGAGACCCAGTACTTC.

The V gene is TRBV12-5, the J gene TRBJ1-5; D call uncertain. Germline V gives CDR1 LGHNT, CDR2 FRNRAP. The CDR3 totals 13 residues. V lost 6 bases to trimming and J lost 7 bases, with 13 bases between them. The CDR3 region has the DNA TGTGCTAGTGGGGTCCGCATCGACCAGCCCCAGCATTTT. Amino acids: CASGVRIDQPQHF.

This sequence joins TRBV7-2 and TRBJ2-3; D gene unclear. The CDR3 totals 14 residues. Germline-derived CDR1 and CDR2 are SGHTA and FQGNSA. The V end lost 5 bases, the J end lost 2 bases, and 11 bases lay between the germline ends. DNA of the CDR3: TGTGCCAGCAGCCTGGGAAGTAACACAGATACGCAGTATTTT. Translation: CASSLGSNTDTQYF.

To note about this clone: The sample contains more than one DNA sequence encoding this CDR3. The chain couples TRBV2 to TRBJ1-1; the D is unclear. CDR1 is SNHLY, CDR2 FYNNEI, per germline. V lost 7 bases and J lost 5, with 11 bases in between. This CDR3 spans 12 amino acids. The chain's CDR3 is CASTSRGTEAFF. The CDR3 bases are TGTGCCAGCACCTCCCGAGGGACTGAAGCTTTCTTT.

This clone showed up many times. V is TRBV6-6 and J is TRBJ2-7; TRBD2 matches 10 bases. After removal of 0 bases from V and 3 bases from J, the junction contained 2 bases not matched to a gene. The CDR3 length is 15 residues. Germline V lookup: CDR1 MNHNY, CDR2 SVGAGI (reference sequence). DNA of the CDR3: TGTGCCAGCAGTTACTCGGCTAGCGGGAGCTACGAGCAGTACTTC. Its translation: CASSYSASGSYEQYF.

The chain couples TRBV2 to TRBJ2-3; D call uncertain. The CDR3 loop spans 12 amino acids. The V end lost 5 bases, the J end lost 4 bases, and 7 bases lay between the germline ends. Germline V gene data show CDR1 as SNHLY and CDR2 as FYNNEI. The CDR3 here is CASSQEADTQYF. CDR3 in DNA: TGTGCCAGCAGTCAAGAGGCAGATACGCAGTATTTT. Full variable domain (missing parts from reference TRBV2 and TRBJ2-3): EPEVTQTPSHQVTQMGQEVILRCVPISNHLYFYWYRQILGQKVEFLVSFYNNEISEKSEIFDDQFSVERPDGSNFTLKIRSTKLEDSAMYFCASSQEADTQYFGPGTRLTVL.

The J gene is TRBJ2-2, the V gene TRBV12-5; D tentatively reads TRBD1 or TRBD2 (5 bases each). Germline CDR1 is LGHNT and CDR2 is FRNRAP. The CDR3 has 15 residues. Between the trimmed V and J ends, which lost 1 base and 6 bases, there was a span of 12 bases. The CDR3 protein is CASGLALQGPGELFF. The CDR3 nucleotides read TGTGCTAGTGGTTTGGCCCTGCAGGGACCCGGGGAGCTGTTTTTT.

The chain carries TRBV7-2 and TRBJ1-1; the D is unclear. Germline V gene lookup returns CDR1 SGHTA and CDR2 FQGNSA. The V and J ends lost 1 base and 7 bases respectively, with 10 bases between them. The CDR3 extends over 13 amino acids. Here the CDR3 DNA reads TGTGCCAGCAGCTTAGTCGGGCGGAGTGAAGCTTTCTTT. Translating gives CASSLVGRSEAFF.

V is TRBV7-2 and J is TRBJ1-3; D not certain. V was pared by 0 bases and J by 0 bases, with 6 bases between. This CDR3 is built from 15 residues. Per the germline V gene, CDR1 is SGHTA and CDR2 is FQGNSA. CDR3 nucleotide sequence: TGTGCCAGCAGCTTAGCTAAAAGCTCTGGAAACACCATATATTTT. Encoded protein: CASSLAKSSGNTIYF. Full variable domain (missing parts from reference TRBV7-2 and TRBJ1-3): GAGVSQSPSNKVTEKGKDVELRCDPISGHTALYWYRQSLGQGLEFLIYFQGNSAPDKSGLPSDRFSAERTGGSVSTLTIQRTQQEDSAVYLCASSLAKSSGNTIYFGEGSWLTVV.

The chain uses TRBV19 and TRBJ2-3; the match to TRBD1 covers 7 bases. This CDR3 contains 14 residues. Trimming removed 5 bases from V and 10 bases from J; junction bases left unmatched: 12. The germline V gene encodes CDR1 LNHDA and CDR2 SQIVND (reference sequence). In DNA form, the CDR3 reads TGTGCCAGTAGTTCCGGACAGGCCCGGGACGCGCAGTATTTT. Its protein product is CASSSGQARDAQYF.

This clone has only a few counts. This chain joins TRBV6-5 and TRBJ2-7, with D possibly being TRBD1 (6 bases). Germline assignment: CDR1 MNHEY and CDR2 SVGAGI. Trimming took 0 bases from V and 3 from J, leaving 12 bases between them. The CDR3 totals 15 residues. In DNA, the CDR3 is TGTGCCAGCAGTTACTCAGTCAGGGGTTTCTACGAGCAGTACTTC. Amino acids: CASSYSVRGFYEQYF.

The genes are TRBV28 and TRBJ2-7; possible D gene TRBD2, 6 bases. The V end lost 4 bases, the J end lost 2 bases, and 12 bases lay between the germline ends. The germline V gene encodes CDR1 MDHEN and CDR2 SYDVKM. This CDR3 is 14 amino acids long. The chain's CDR3 is CASSSRTGAYEQYF. Here the CDR3 DNA reads TGTGCCAGCAGTTCCCGGACGGGAGCCTACGAGCAGTACTTC.